These 22 T cell receptor beta chains share one sample of origin, sequenced in a study of CD8+ T cells in alopecia areata. Treatment: oral pan-JAK inhibitor, 5-10 mg twice daily. Once RNA had been extracted, it was reverse transcribed into cDNA to act as the sequencing template. Sequenced by immunoSEQ multiplex PCR; TCRdb stores in-frame clones only, minus some. The sample includes roughly 250,000 clones, 50% to 75% of them seen just once. Sequences were derived from CD4+ T cells sorted from blood, sampled at approximately week 51, from a patient treated with tofacitinib. The source of these receptors is a human donor with alopecia areata.

This sequence joins TRBV30 and TRBJ1-3; D unresolved. The CDR3 is 11 amino acids. Germline CDR1 and CDR2: GTSNPN and SVGIG (reference sequence). Trimming pared 4 bases from V and 6 bases from J, leaving 7 bases between. CDR3 sequence: CAWTPENTIYF. In DNA, the CDR3 is TGTGCCTGGACCCCGGAAAACACCATATATTTT.

This clone came up once. The chain couples TRBV7-2 to TRBJ2-5; D unclear. Germline lookup yields CDR1 SGHTA and CDR2 FQGNSA. V gave up 8 bases and J gave up 5 bases, with 12 bases separating them. This CDR3 has 12 amino acids. The CDR3 DNA follows: TGTGCCAGCGGCCGCTATGGGGAGACCCAGTACTTC. This codes for CASGRYGETQYF.

The sample holds one count of this clone. The J gene is TRBJ2-7, the V gene TRBV9, with 10 bases that match TRBD1. V was clipped by 4 bases and J by 4 bases; unmatched bases: 8. Germline lookup yields CDR1 SGDLS and CDR2 YYNGEE. The CDR3 covers 15 residues. For the CDR3, the DNA is TGTGCCAGCAGCTCAACGGACAGGGGGGTATACGAGCAGTACTTC. Amino acids: CASSSTDRGVYEQYF.

This clone was seen only a few times. The chain uses TRBV30 and TRBJ1-2; no clear D. V lost 0 bases and J lost 1, with 9 bases in between. The CDR3 has 14 amino acids. Germline CDR1 is GTSNPN and CDR2 is SVGIG (reference sequence). The CDR3 coding sequence is TGTGCCTGGAGTGTAACAGACTATAACTATGGCTACACCTTC. Translation: CAWSVTDYNYGYTF.

The CDR3 spells CASSSNRGNEKLFF. CDR3 DNA: TGTGCCAGCAGCTCAAACAGGGGGAATGAAAAACTGTTTTTT. The V gene is TRBV7-9, the J gene TRBJ1-4; TRBD1 aligns across 8 bases. The CDR3 has 14 residues. Germline CDR1 is SEHNR and CDR2 is FQNEAQ (reference sequence). V dropped 4 bases and J dropped 5; count of bases not matched to a gene: 3.

By proportion, this clone is medium-sized. This chain joins TRBV9 and TRBJ2-1; no definite D call. Looked up from germline, CDR1 is SGDLS and CDR2 is YYNGEE. This CDR3 is built from 15 residues. V was pared by 2 bases and J by 0 bases, with 9 bases between. CDR3 bases: TGTGCCAGCAGCGTGACGACCTTCTCCTACAATGAGCAGTTCTTC. As protein: CASSVTTFSYNEQFF. Full variable domain (rest looked up from reference TRBV9 and TRBJ2-1): DSGVTQTPKHLITATGQRVTLRCSPRSGDLSVYWYQQSLDQGLQFLIQYYNGEERAKGNILERFSAQQFPDLHSELNLSSLELGDSALYFCASSVTTFSYNEQFFGPGTRLTVL.

The rearrangement links TRBV6-5 to TRBJ2-3, with a tentative D call TRBD1 (6 bases). This CDR3 is 14 amino acids long. Trimming took 0 bases from V and 4 from J, leaving 8 bases between them. Looked up from germline, CDR1 is MNHEY and CDR2 is SVGAGI. The CDR3: CASSYSPGADTQYF. The CDR3 DNA reads TGTGCCAGCAGTTACTCCCCAGGGGCAGATACGCAGTATTTT.

The CDR3 bases are TGTGCCAGCAGTCGACGGCTAGCGGGGGCCGAGACCCAGTACTTC. It is translated as CASSRRLAGAETQYF. The chain has TRBV6-6 and TRBJ2-5; 10 bases line up with TRBD2. The CDR3 loop spans 15 amino acids. V lost 5 bases and J lost 5; bases outside the gene matches: 8. Germline loops: CDR1 MNHNY, CDR2 SVGAGI (reference sequence).

This chain connects TRBV10-3 to TRBJ2-1; D not resolved. This CDR3 is 13 amino acids long. V was shortened by 7 bases and J by 3 bases, with 10 bases between the two germline ends. Germline CDR1 and CDR2: ENHRY and SYGVKD. The CDR3 loop is CAIKEENYNEQFF. The CDR3 DNA reads as TGTGCCATCAAGGAAGAAAACTACAATGAGCAGTTCTTC.

The rearrangement joins TRBV15 to TRBJ2-1; D may be TRBD1 (7 bases). The germline CDR1 and CDR2 sequences are LNHNV and YYDKDF (reference sequence). Between the trimmed V and J ends, which lost 3 bases and 0 bases, there was a span of 15 bases. The CDR3 has 17 amino acids. CDR3 protein: CATSRVADRSSYNEQFF. DNA for the CDR3: TGTGCCACCAGCAGGGTAGCGGACAGGAGCTCCTACAATGAGCAGTTCTTC.

This clone was seen just once. The chain has TRBV29-1 and TRBJ2-1; D gene uncertain. Germline CDR1 SQVTM, CDR2 ANQGSEA. This CDR3 has 11 amino acids. V lost 4 bases to trimming and J lost 3 bases, with 4 bases between them. CDR3 nucleotides: TGCAGCGTTGGGAACTACAATGAGCAGTTCTTC. Translating it yields CSVGNYNEQFF.

The J gene is TRBJ1-4, the V gene TRBV4-1; D is unresolved. The CDR3 extends over 16 amino acids. Germline-derived CDR1 and CDR2 are MGHRA and YSYEKL. V shed 3 bases and J shed 0 bases, with 11 bases lying between them. CDR3 in amino acids: CASSQFVPTTNEKLFF. The DNA of the CDR3 is TGCGCCAGCAGCCAGTTCGTCCCGACAACTAATGAAAAACTGTTTTTT.

In DNA, the CDR3 is TGTGCCAGCAGCGTGGAATCAACTAATGAAAAACTGTTTTTT. Its protein is CASSVESTNEKLFF. The rearrangement joins TRBV9 to TRBJ1-4; D is unclear. V shed 2 bases and J shed 0 bases, with 5 bases lying between them. The CDR3 is made up of 14 amino acids. Germline-derived CDR1 and CDR2 are SGDLS and YYNGEE.

This clone has a handful of counts. V and J are TRBV30 and TRBJ1-6; no definite D call. Germline V lookup: CDR1 GTSNPN, CDR2 SVGIG (reference sequence). Trimming took off 6 bases at V and 0 bases at J, with 15 bases between the two ends. The CDR3 is 16 amino acids. DNA for the CDR3: TGTGCCTGCCGGAGGGCCGATAGCTCCTATAATTCACCCCTCCACTTT. Its translation: CACRRADSSYNSPLHF.

This rearrangement joins TRBV7-2 to TRBJ2-4; 8 nucleotides match TRBD2. Germline assignment: CDR1 SGHTA and CDR2 FQGNSA. V was clipped by 8 bases and J by 6 bases; unmatched bases: 9. CDR3 size: 14 residues. CDR3 DNA sequence: TGTGCCAGCTCCAGCGGGGGAGAGGGAAACATTCAGTACTTC. Amino acids: CASSSGGEGNIQYF.

The J gene is TRBJ2-7, the V gene TRBV5-1, with D perhaps TRBD1 or TRBD2 (5 bases each). The CDR3 length is 14 residues. The ends were cut back, 0 bases at V and 0 bases at J, with 7 bases in the middle. Germline V gene lookup returns CDR1 SGHRS and CDR2 YFSETQ. The CDR3, as DNA: TGCGCCAGCAGCTTGGCAGGGACCTCCTACGAGCAGTACTTC. It specifies CASSLAGTSYEQYF.

The V and J genes are TRBV6-5 and TRBJ2-6; no firm D call. The V end lost 6 bases, the J end lost 0 bases, and 6 bases lay between the germline ends. In germline, CDR1 is MNHEY, CDR2 SVGAGI. This CDR3 comprises 14 residues. Here the CDR3 reads CASSKNSGANVLTF. CDR3 bases: TGTGCCAGCAGCAAGAACTCTGGGGCCAACGTCCTGACTTTC.

This clone was observed a few times. This sequence joins TRBV7-9 and TRBJ2-7; perhaps TRBD2 as D (5 bases). Germline CDR1 SEHNR, CDR2 FQNEAQ (reference sequence). V lost 3 bases and J 4 bases, leaving 16 bases between the germline ends. The CDR3 totals 15 residues. The CDR3 region has the DNA TGTGCCAGCAGCTTTATTCCGGGATCCTCTTACGAGCAGTACTTC. Translated, it gives CASSFIPGSSYEQYF. Looking up the rest from reference TRBV7-9 and TRBJ2-7 gives the full variable domain: DTGVSQNPRHKITKRGQNVTFRCDPISEHNRLYWYRQTLGQGPEFLTYFQNEAQLEKSRLLSDRFSAERPKGSFSTLEIQRTEQGDSAMYLCASSFIPGSSYEQYFGPGTRLTVT.

The V and J genes are TRBV6-5 and TRBJ2-4; D remains unclear. The V end was cut by 0 bases, the J end by 0 bases, with 9 bases between. Germline CDR1 reads MNHEY; CDR2 reads SVGAGI. The CDR3 consists of 16 residues. The CDR3 DNA sequence: TGTGCCAGCAGTTACTCCGGTCGGGTAGCCAAAAACATTCAGTACTTC. Residues: CASSYSGRVAKNIQYF.

The V gene is TRBV7-2, the J gene TRBJ1-2; D is possibly TRBD1 (5 bases). The germline gives CDR1 SGHTA, CDR2 FQGNSA. This CDR3 has 13 amino acids. V lost 1 base to trimming and J lost 8 bases, with 11 bases between them. CDR3 sequence: CASSLDGGKGYTF. CDR3 bases: TGTGCCAGCAGCTTAGATGGGGGAAAAGGCTACACCTTC.

A single count supports this clone. The V gene is TRBV30, the J gene TRBJ1-1, with D perhaps TRBD1 (6 bases). The V end lost 2 bases, the J end lost 7 bases, and 11 bases lay between the germline ends. The CDR3 loop spans 12 amino acids. Germline CDR1 GTSNPN, CDR2 SVGIG (reference sequence). Here the CDR3 reads CAWSPGGSEAFF. CDR3 in DNA: TGTGCCTGGAGTCCCGGGGGCAGTGAAGCTTTCTTT.

About this clone itself: The junction departs from germline at one end; a sequencing error may be responsible. The V and J genes are TRBV11-2 and TRBJ2-1; TRBD2 matches at 10 bases. This CDR3 contains 15 residues. CDR1 and CDR2 (germline): SGHAT, FQNNGV. The CDR3 here is CASSLSGGSYYEQFF. In DNA form, the CDR3 reads TGTGCCAGCAGCCTTAGCGGGGGGTCCTACTATGAGCAGTTCTTC.